This TCR beta chain was obtained from a study of shared clonotypes between healthy human individuals. This clone appeared once. The germline V gene has CDR1 SGHNT and CDR2 YENEEA. With 5 bases clipped from V and 4 bases from J, the junction kept 3 bases outside the gene matches. This CDR3 comprises 14 residues. The repertoire was sequenced with immunoSEQ multiplex PCR; TCRdb's copy has only in-frame clones and lacks some. The sample yields nearly 500,000 clones, less than 80% seen once. The specimen sequenced was PBMCs. J is TRBJ2-1 and V is TRBV11-3; TRBD2 matches at 9 bases. The receptor was isolated from a woman aged 40-49 years in good health. Some clones in this sample may be carry-over from other donors' samples. The CDR3 region has the DNA TGTGCCAGCAGCGGACTAGCGAGGTACAATGAGCAGTTCTTC. Protein product: CASSGLARYNEQFF.